The rows below give T cell receptor beta chains drawn from one sample of a study of Ad26.COV2.S vaccination and SARS-CoV-2 variants. Profiling relied on immunoSEQ multiplex PCR, and the TCRdb table lists in-frame clones only, not all of them. The sample lists around 300,000 clones, approximately 86% occurring once. The sample in question was peripheral blood, obtained in a trial of Ad26.COV2.S vaccine versus placebo. These receptors were obtained from a person aged 18-60 years who received the Ad26.COV2.S COVID-19 vaccine or a placebo. Each CDR3 is given with its conserved first and last residue.

TRBJ2-7 TRBV11-2 CASSLGAPPGTYEQYF
TRBJ2-5 TRBV18 CASSPRVDGGQETQYF
TRBJ2-7 TRBV29-1 CSVLQGLSSYEQYF
TRBJ2-7 TRBV5-8 CASRLSGTTYEQYF
TRBJ2-3 TRBV28 CASSLGPHISSTDTQYF
TRBJ2-7 TRBV7-8 CAGVGPGTSGRRNEQYF
TRBJ2-7 TRBV7-2 CASSFGLELHF
TRBJ2-6 TRBV28 CASSLWWDSGANVLTF
TRBJ2-7 TRBV19 CASSIVEGRGYEQYF
TRBJ1-2 TRBV11-2 CASREQGSKGYTF
TRBJ1-1 TRBV4-2 CASSLTGGAAEAFF
TRBJ2-2 TRBV27 CASSFRRPNTGELFF
TRBJ2-7 TRBV19 CASSPGTIYEQYF
TRBJ1-2 TRBV25-1 CASSGDPFLENYGYTF
TRBJ2-7 TRBV29-1 CSVRPGQVVEQYF
TRBJ2-3 TRBV24-1 CATSDLTSSTDTQYF
TRBJ1-4 TRBV7-2 CASSSAGGANEKLFF
TRBJ1-1 TRBV4-2 CASSQALGGKNTEAFF
TRBJ1-1 TRBV18 CASSPPNTEAFF
TRBJ2-3 TRBV5-1 CASSYGDTQYF
TRBJ2-7 TRBV10-3 CAISESIGEVEQYF
TRBJ2-1 TRBV29-1 CSVDKSGQFF
TRBJ2-1 TRBV6-5 CASSYSGITYNEQFF
TRBJ1-1 TRBV28 CASSPDTLVTEAFF
TRBJ1-3 TRBV7-9 CASSPRYVSGNTIYF
TRBJ1-1 TRBV19 CASSTTVLYTEAFF
TRBJ1-4 TRBV27 CASSPTHGAGDEKLFF
TRBJ2-7 TRBV9 CASSVEYWGEQYF
TRBJ2-7 TRBV7-9 CASSPGTFYEQYF
TRBJ1-1 TRBV12-5 CASGLDGGALAEAFF
TRBJ2-7 TRBV2 CASSLGAFYEQYF
TRBJ2-3 TRBV25-1 CASSDAGDTDTQYF
TRBJ2-6 TRBV19 CASSTGYSGANVLTF
TRBJ2-3 TRBV5-1 CASTSGTGGADTQYF
TRBJ2-5 TRBV6-5 CASSTTGTGLQTQYF
TRBJ2-7 TRBV27 CASSPRQGRQFYEQYF
TRBJ2-1 TRBV5-1 CASSQDPTSAYNEQFF
TRBJ1-2 TRBV18 CASSPGRNYGYTF
TRBJ1-2 TRBV18 CASSRTGLYGYTF
TRBJ2-7 TRBV3-1/TRBV3-2 CASSARDSGGEQYF
TRBJ2-7 TRBV6-5 CASRPDRGREQYF
TRBJ2-3 TRBV4-1 CASRSLGGIKSADTQYF
TRBJ2-7 TRBV5-6 CASSLVGEMGTYEQYF
TRBJ2-2 TRBV18 CASSPGAGEGPGELFF
TRBJ1-1 TRBV10-3 CAISGEGRNTEAFF
TRBJ2-1 TRBV7-3 CASSQRLATGNEQFF